Sequencing of this TCR beta chain was carried out in a study of T cell responses to AZD1222 COVID-19 vaccine. Sequenced by immunoSEQ multiplex PCR; TCRdb stores in-frame clones only, minus some. The repertoire holds 250,000 to 300,000 clones, with 90% to 95% as singletons. Study-wide results and caveats: Baseline serology detected seropositivity in only a handful of AZD1222 recipients.

Samples with a second dose at about 4 or about 12 weeks were pooled together. With 5 bases clipped from V and 5 bases from J, the junction kept 12 bases outside the gene matches. Germline V gives CDR1 SGHNT, CDR2 YYREEE (reference sequence). The length of the CDR3 is 16 residues. As concerns this clone: The target antigen is unknown.

The source was peripheral blood, collected 28 days after the second AZD1222 dose. The clonotype comes from an adult who received the AZD1222 COVID-19 vaccine. This chain links TRBV5-4 with TRBJ2-3, with 9 nucleotides matching TRBD2. The CDR3 coding sequence is TGTGCCAGCAGTGGAAAGGCGGGGGGGCGACAAGATACGCAGTATTTT. As protein: CASSGKAGGRQDTQYF.